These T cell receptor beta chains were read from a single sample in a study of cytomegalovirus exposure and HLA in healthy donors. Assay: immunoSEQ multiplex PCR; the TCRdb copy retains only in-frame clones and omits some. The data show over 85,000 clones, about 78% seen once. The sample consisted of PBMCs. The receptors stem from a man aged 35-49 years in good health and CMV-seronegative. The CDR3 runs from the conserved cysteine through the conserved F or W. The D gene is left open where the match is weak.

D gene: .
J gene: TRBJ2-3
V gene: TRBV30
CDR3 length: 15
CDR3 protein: CAWSRETGITDTQYF

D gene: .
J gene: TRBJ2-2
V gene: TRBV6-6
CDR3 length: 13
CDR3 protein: CASLPGWAGELFF

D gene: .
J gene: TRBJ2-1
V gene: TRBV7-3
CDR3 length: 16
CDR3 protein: CASSLKGTSSYNEQFF

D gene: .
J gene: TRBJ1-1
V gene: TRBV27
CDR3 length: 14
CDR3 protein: CASSLKLQNTEAFF

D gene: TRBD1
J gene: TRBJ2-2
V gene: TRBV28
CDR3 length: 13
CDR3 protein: CASRDRVAGELFF

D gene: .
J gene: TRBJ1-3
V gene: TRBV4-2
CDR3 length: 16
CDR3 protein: CASSQDPSDSGNTIYF

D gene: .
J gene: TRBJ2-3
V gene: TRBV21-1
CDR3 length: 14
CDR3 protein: CASRVRGRPDTQYF

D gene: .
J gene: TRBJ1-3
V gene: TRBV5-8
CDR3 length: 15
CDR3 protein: CASSFRGTSGNTIYF

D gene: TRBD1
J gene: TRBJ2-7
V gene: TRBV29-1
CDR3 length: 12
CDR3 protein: CSVATGVYEQYF

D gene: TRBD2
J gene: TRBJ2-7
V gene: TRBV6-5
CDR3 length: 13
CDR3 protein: CASRTSGRYEQYF

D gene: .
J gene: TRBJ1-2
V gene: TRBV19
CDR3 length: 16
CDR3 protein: CASSKRPDLRLGGYTF

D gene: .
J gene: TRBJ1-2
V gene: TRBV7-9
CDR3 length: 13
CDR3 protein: CASSLSISYGYTF

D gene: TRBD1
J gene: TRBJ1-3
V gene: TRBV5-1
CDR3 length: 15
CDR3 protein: CASSLTGGDGNTIYF

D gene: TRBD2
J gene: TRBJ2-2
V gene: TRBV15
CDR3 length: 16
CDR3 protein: CATQPMGLTNTGELFF

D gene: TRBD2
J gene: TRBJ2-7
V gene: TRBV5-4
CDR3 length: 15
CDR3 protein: CASSLVASGVYEQYF

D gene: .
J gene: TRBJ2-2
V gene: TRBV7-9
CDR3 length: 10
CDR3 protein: CASSLGALFF

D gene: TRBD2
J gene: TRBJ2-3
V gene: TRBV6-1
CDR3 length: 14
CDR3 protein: CASSELAGADTQYF

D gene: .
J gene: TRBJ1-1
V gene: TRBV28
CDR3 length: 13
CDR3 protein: CASSLTGGAEAFF

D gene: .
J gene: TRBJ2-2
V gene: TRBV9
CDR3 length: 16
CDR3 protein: CASSVKSRSNTGELFF

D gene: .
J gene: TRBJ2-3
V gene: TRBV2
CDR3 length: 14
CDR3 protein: CASSARLVSDTQYF

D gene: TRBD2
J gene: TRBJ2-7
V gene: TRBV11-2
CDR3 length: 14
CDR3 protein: CASSLSAGGYEQYF

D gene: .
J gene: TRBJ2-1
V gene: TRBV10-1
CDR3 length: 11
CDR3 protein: CASSDNNEQFF

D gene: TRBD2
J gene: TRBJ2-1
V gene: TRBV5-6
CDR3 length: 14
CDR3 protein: CASSGSGGNNEQFF

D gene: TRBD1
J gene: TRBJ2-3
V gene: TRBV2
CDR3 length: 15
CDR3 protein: CASSDGQGGTDTQYF

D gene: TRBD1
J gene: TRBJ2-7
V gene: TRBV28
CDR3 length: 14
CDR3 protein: CASSFEGQGYEQYF

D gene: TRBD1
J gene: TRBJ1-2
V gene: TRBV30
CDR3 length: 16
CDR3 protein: CAWTIGMGQVSGGYTF

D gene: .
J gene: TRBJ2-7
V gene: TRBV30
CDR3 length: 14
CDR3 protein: CAWSRTVSGSEQYF

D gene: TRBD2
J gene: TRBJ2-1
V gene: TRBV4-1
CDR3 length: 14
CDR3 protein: CASSQTSGYNEQFF